This paragraph covers one T cell receptor beta chain sequence. Unique molecular identifiers were present on the cDNA, which also gained a universal primer site by template switching. MiXCR was run by TCRdb on the 5' RACE reads, yielding one entry per CDR3 protein. The sample includes 1.5 million to 2 million distinct CDR3 sequences, less than 35% of them seen just once. This sample stems from a study of identical twins. Germline assignment: CDR1 SNHLY and CDR2 FYNNEI. Trimming cost V 7 bases and J 5 bases, with 15 bases left between them. The CDR3 has 13 residues. Sequenced sample: cord blood. This TCR derives from a newborn girl in good health. This sequence joins TRBV2 and TRBJ2-7, with D perhaps TRBD2 (6 bases). The chain's CDR3 is CASNLDGTHEQYF. Written as DNA, the CDR3 is TGTGCCAGCAACCTTGACGGGACTCACGAGCAGTACTTC.